The source of this T cell receptor (beta chain) is a study of blood T cell repertoires in COVID-19. Trimming took 3 bases from V and 4 from J, leaving 15 bases between them. Germline-derived CDR1 and CDR2 are MDHEN and SYDVKM. CDR3 length: 15 amino acids. The participants were between roughly 18 and 89 years old and came from roughly 25 US areas. Two negative PCRs, clearance, or symptom resolution had been documented for recovered Cohort 3 donors. Sequencing used immunoSEQ multiplex PCR; TCRdb keeps in-frame clones, though not all of them. The profile shows approximately 200,000 clones, around 86% of them singletons.

The V gene is TRBV28, the J gene TRBJ1-2, with D possibly TRBD1 on 5 matching bases. The sequence came from a woman between 25 and 40 years old who had recovered from COVID-19. The specimen was PBMCs or T cells enriched from blood (not recorded which). CDR3 sequence (DNA): TGTGCCAGCAGTTTCCGGCAGGGCCCTTTCTATGGCTACACCTTC. It translates to CASSFRQGPFYGYTF.